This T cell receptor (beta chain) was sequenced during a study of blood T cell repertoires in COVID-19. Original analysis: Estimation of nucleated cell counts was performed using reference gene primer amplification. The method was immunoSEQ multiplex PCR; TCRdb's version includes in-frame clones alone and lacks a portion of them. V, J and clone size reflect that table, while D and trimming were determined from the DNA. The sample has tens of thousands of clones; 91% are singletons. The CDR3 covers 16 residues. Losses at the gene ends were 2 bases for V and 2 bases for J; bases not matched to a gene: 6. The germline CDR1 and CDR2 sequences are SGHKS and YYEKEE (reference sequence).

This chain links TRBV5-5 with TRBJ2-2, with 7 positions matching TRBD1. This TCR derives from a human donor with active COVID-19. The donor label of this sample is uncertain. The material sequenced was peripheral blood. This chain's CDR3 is CASSFGQALNTGELFF. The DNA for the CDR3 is TGTGCCAGCAGCTTTGGACAGGCACTCAACACCGGGGAGCTGTTTTTT.